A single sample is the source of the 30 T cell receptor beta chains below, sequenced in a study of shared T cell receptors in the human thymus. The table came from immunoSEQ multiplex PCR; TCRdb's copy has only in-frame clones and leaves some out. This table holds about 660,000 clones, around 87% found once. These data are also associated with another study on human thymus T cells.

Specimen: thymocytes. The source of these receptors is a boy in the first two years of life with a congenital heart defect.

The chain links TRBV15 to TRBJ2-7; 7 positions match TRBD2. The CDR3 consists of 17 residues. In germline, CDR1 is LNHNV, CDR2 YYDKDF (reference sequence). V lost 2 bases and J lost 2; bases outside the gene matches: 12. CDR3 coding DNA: TGTGCCACCAGCAGAACGGCTACTAGCGCCGGCCCCTACGAGCAGTACTTC. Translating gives CATSRTATSAGPYEQYF.

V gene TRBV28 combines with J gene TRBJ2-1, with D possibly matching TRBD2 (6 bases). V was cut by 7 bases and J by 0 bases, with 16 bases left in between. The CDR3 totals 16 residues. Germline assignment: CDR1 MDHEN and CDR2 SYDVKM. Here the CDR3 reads CASISGVRVSYNEQFF. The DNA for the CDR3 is TGTGCCAGCATTTCGGGAGTGAGGGTCTCCTACAATGAGCAGTTCTTC. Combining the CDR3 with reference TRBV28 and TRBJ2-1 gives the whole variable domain DVKVTQSSRYLVKRTGEKVFLECVQDMDHENMFWYRQDPGLGLRLIYFSYDVKMKEKGDIPEGYSVSREKKERFSLILESASTNQTSMYLCASISGVRVSYNEQFFGPGTRLTVL.

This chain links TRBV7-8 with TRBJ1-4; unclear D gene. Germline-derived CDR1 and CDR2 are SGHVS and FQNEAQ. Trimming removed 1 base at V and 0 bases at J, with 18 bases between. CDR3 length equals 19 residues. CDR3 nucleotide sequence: TGTGCCAGCAGCTTAGATGCTTTTCGGGATTCTGCAACTAATGAAAAACTGTTTTTT. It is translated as CASSLDAFRDSATNEKLFF.

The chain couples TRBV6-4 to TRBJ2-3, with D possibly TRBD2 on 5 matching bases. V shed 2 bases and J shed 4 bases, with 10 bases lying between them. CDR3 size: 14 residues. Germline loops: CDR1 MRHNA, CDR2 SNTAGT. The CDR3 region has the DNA TGTGCCAGCAGTGACGGACTCCGACCAGATACGCAGTATTTT. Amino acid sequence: CASSDGLRPDTQYF.

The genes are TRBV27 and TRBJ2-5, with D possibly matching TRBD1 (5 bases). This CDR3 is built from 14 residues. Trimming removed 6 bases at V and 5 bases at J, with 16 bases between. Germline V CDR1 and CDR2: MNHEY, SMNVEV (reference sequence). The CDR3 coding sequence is TGTGCCAGCAGCCCAAAGCCAGGGAAGGAGACCCAGTACTTC. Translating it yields CASSPKPGKETQYF.

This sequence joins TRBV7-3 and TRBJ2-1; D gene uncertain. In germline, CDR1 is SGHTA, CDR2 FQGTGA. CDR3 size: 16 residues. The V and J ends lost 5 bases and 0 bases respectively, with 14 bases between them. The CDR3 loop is CASSLGRASSYNEQFF. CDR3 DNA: TGTGCCAGCAGCCTAGGTAGAGCAAGCTCCTACAATGAGCAGTTCTTC.

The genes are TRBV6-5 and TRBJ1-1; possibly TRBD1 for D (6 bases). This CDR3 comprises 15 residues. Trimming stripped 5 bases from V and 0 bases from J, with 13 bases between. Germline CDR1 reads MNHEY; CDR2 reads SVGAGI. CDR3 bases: TGTGCCAGCAGTCGGAAGACAGGCCTGAACACTGAAGCTTTCTTT. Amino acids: CASSRKTGLNTEAFF.

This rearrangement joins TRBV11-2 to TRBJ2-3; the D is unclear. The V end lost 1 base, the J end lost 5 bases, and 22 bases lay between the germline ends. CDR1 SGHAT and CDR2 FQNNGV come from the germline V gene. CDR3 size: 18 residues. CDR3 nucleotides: TGTGCCAGCAGCTTAGCCCCCCCCTGGGCCCTGGGTGAAGATACGCAGTATTTT. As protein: CASSLAPPWALGEDTQYF.

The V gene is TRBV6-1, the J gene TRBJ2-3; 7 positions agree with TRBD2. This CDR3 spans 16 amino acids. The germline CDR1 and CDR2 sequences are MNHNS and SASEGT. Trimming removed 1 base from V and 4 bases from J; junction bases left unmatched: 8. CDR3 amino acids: CASSEERREFADTQYF. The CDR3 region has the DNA TGTGCCAGCAGTGAAGAAAGGCGGGAGTTTGCAGATACGCAGTATTTT.

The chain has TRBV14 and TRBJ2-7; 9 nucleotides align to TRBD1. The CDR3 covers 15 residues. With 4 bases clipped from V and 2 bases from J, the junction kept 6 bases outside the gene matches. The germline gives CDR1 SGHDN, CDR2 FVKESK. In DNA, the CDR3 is TGTGCCAGCAGCCGGAACAGGGGGCGGCCCTACGAGCAGTACTTC. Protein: CASSRNRGRPYEQYF.

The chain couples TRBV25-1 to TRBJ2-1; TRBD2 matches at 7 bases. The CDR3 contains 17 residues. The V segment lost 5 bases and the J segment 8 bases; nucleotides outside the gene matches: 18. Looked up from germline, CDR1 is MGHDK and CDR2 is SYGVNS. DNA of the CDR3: TGTGCCAGCAGTTCACCCCATGCCGCGGGAGTGGGGTATGAGCAGTTCTTC. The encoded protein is CASSSPHAAGVGYEQFF.

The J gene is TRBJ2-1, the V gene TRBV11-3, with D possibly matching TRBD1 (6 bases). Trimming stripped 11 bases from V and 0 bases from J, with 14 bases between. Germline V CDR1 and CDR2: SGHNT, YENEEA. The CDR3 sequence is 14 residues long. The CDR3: CAGQKGPSYNEQFF. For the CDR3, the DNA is TGTGCCGGACAGAAAGGCCCCTCCTACAATGAGCAGTTCTTC.

CDR3 bases: TGCGCCAGCAGCACTCGGGCGGGAGAGGAGCAGTTCTTC. Amino acids: CASSTRAGEEQFF. The chain is built from TRBV4-1 and TRBJ2-1, with 7 bases fitting TRBD2. CDR3 length: 13 amino acids. The V gene end was trimmed by 5 bases and the J gene end by 10 bases; junction bases not matched to a gene: 8. Germline-derived CDR1 and CDR2 are MGHRA and YSYEKL.

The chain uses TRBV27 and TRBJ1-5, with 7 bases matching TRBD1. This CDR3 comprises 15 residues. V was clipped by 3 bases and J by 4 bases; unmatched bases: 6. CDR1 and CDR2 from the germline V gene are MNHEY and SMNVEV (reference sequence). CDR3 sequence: CASSFAAGGNQPQHF. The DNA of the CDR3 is TGTGCCAGCAGTTTTGCGGCAGGGGGAAATCAGCCCCAGCATTTT.

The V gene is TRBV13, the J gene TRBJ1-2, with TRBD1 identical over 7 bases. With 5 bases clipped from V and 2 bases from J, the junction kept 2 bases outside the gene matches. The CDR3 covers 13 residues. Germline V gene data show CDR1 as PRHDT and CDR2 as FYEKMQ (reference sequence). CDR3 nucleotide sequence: TGTGCCAGCAGCCAGGACAGGAACTATGGCTACACCTTC. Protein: CASSQDRNYGYTF.

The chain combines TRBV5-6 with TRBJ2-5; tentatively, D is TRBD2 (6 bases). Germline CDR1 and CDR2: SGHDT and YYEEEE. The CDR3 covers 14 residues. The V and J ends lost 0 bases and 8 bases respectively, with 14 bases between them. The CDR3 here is CASSLEARGTTQYF. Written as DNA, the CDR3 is TGTGCCAGCAGCTTGGAGGCTCGGGGGACCACCCAGTACTTC.

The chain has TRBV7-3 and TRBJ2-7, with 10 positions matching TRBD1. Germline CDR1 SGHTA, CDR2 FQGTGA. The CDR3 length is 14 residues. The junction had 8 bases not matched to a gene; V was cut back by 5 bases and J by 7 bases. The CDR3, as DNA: TGTGCCAGCAGCCCATCCGGGACAGGGGAAGAGCAGTACTTC. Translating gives CASSPSGTGEEQYF.

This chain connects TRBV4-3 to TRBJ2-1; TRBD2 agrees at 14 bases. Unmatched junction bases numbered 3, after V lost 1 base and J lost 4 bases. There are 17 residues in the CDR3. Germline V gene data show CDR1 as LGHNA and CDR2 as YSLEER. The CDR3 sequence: CASSQVRLAGGYNEQFF. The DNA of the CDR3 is TGCGCCAGCAGCCAAGTCCGACTAGCGGGGGGGTACAATGAGCAGTTCTTC.

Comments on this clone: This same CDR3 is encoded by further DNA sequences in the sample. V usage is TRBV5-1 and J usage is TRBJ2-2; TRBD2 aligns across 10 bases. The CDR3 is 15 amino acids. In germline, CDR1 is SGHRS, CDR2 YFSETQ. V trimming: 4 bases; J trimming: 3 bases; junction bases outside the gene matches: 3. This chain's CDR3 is CASSRLAGDTGELFF. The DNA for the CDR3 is TGCGCCAGCAGCCGACTAGCGGGTGACACCGGGGAGCTGTTTTTT. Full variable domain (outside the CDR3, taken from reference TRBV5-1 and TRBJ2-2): KAGVTQTPRYLIKTRGQQVTLSCSPISGHRSVSWYQQTPGQGLQFLFEYFSETQRNKGNFPGRFSGRQFSNSRSEMNVSTLELGDSALYLCASSRLAGDTGELFFGEGSRLTVL.

CDR3 DNA sequence: TGCGCCAGCAGCTTGTGGGGGGTTGAGGTGGCCAAAAACATTCAGTACTTC. This translates into CASSLWGVEVAKNIQYF. The rearrangement links TRBV5-1 to TRBJ2-4; maybe TRBD2 (6 bases). CDR1 and CDR2 from the germline V gene are SGHRS and YFSETQ. Trimming pared 1 base from V and 1 base from J, leaving 15 bases between. The CDR3 loop spans 17 amino acids.

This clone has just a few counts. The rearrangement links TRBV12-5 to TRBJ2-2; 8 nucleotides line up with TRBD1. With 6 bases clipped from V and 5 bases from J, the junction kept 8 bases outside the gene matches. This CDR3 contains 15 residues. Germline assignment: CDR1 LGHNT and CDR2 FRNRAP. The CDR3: CASGPGQGGTGELFF. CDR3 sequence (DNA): TGTGCTAGTGGACCCGGACAGGGCGGGACCGGGGAGCTGTTTTTT.

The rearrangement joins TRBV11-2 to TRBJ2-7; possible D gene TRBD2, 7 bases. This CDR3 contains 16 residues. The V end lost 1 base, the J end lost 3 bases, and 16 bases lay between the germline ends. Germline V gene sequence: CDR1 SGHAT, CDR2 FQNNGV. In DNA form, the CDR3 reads TGTGCCAGCAGCTTAGTGGGGAGCGGGACATACTACGAGCAGTACTTC. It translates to CASSLVGSGTYYEQYF.

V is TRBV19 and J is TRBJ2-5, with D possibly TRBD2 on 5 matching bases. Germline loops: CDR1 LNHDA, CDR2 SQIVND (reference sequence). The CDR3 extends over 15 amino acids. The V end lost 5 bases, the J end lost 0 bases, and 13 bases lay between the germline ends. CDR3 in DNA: TGTGCCAGTAGTCCTACCGGCGGGCACCAAGAGACCCAGTACTTC. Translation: CASSPTGGHQETQYF.

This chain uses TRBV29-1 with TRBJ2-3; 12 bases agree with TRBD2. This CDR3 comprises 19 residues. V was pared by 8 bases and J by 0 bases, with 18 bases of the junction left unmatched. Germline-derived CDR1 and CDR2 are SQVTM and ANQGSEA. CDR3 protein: CSYEWGGLAGGPSTDTQYF. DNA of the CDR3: TGCAGCTACGAGTGGGGGGGGCTAGCGGGAGGGCCTAGCACAGATACGCAGTATTTT.

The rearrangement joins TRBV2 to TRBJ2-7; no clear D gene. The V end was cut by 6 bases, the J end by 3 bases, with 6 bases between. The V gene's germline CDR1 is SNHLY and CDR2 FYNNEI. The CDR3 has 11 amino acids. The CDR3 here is CASSPGYEQYF. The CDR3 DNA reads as TGTGCCAGCAGCCCCGGCTACGAGCAGTACTTC. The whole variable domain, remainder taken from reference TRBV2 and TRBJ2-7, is EPEVTQTPSHQVTQMGQEVILRCVPISNHLYFYWYRQILGQKVEFLVSFYNNEISEKSEIFDDQFSVERPDGSNFTLKIRSTKLEDSAMYFCASSPGYEQYFGPGTRLTVT.

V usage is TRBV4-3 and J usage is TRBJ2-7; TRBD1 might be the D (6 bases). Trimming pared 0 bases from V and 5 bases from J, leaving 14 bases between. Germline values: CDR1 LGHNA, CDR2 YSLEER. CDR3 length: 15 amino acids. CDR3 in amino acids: CASSQDAAGVNEQYF. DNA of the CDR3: TGCGCCAGCAGCCAAGATGCCGCAGGGGTCAACGAGCAGTACTTC.

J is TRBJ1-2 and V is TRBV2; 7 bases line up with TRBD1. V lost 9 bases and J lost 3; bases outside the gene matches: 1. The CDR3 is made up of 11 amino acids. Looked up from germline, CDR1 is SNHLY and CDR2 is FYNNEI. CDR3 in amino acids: CARGQYYGYTF. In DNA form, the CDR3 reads TGTGCCAGGGGACAGTACTATGGCTACACCTTC.

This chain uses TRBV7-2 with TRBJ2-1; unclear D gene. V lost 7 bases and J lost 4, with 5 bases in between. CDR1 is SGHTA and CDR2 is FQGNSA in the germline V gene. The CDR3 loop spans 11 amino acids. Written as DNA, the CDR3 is TGTGCCAGCACCATTTACAATGAGCAGTTCTTC. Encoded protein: CASTIYNEQFF.

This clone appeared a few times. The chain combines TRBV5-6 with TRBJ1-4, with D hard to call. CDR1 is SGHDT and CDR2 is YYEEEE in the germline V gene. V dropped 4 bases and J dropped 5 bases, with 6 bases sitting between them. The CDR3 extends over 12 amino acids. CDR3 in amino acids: CASSLRNEKLFF. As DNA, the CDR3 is TGTGCCAGCAGCCTCAGGAATGAAAAACTGTTTTTT.

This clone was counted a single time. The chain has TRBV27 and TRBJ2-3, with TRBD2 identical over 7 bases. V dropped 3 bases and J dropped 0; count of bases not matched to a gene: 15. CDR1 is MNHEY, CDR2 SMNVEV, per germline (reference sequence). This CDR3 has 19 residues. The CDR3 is CASSLGLGGSHRSTDTQYF. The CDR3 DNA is TGTGCCAGCAGTTTGGGTCTCGGCGGGAGCCACCGTAGCACAGATACGCAGTATTTT.